A selection of T cell receptor beta chains follows, all from one sample in a study of radiotherapy plus CTLA-4 blockade in lung cancer. Sequenced by immunoSEQ multiplex PCR; TCRdb stores in-frame clones only, minus some. Among under 95,000 clones listed, 78% were seen once. The input for sequencing was peripheral blood, taken from a patient treated with radiotherapy plus ipilimumab. The receptors were sampled from a human donor with non-small cell lung cancer whose response to radiotherapy plus ipilimumab could not be evaluated. Some clones in this sample may be carry-over from other donors' samples. Both conserved end residues are part of each CDR3. A D gene is named only where the DNA matches it firmly. Some rows have no size entry. The others give once, few or many, or a class for an expanded clone.

CDR3 protein: CASRMGTIYEQYF
CDR3 DNA: TGTGCCAGCAGAATGGGGACAATCTACGAGCAGTACTTC
V gene: TRBV2
D gene: -
J gene: TRBJ2-7
clone size: -

CDR3 protein: CASSLRPDEQYF
CDR3 DNA: TGTGCCAGCAGCTTACGTCCAGACGAGCAGTACTTC
V gene: TRBV7-8
D gene: -
J gene: TRBJ2-7
clone size: -

CDR3 protein: CASRIYLDREHGYTF
CDR3 DNA: TGTGCCAGCAGGATCTATCTGGACAGGGAACATGGCTACACCTTC
V gene: TRBV6-5
D gene: TRBD1
J gene: TRBJ1-2
clone size: few

CDR3 protein: CASSPGLAQETQYF
CDR3 DNA: TGCGCCAGCAGCCCGGGACTCGCCCAAGAGACCCAGTACTTC
V gene: TRBV5-1
D gene: -
J gene: TRBJ2-5
clone size: -

CDR3 protein: CASSVSSFGAPLHF
CDR3 DNA: TGTGCCAGCAGCGTTAGCTCCTTTGGAGCACCCCTCCACTTT
V gene: TRBV9
D gene: -
J gene: TRBJ1-6
clone size: -

CDR3 protein: CASEKTGSYEQYF
CDR3 DNA: TGTGCCAGCGAAAAGACAGGCTCCTACGAGCAGTACTTC
V gene: TRBV6-5
D gene: -
J gene: TRBJ2-7
clone size: -

CDR3 protein: CASSQETTTYSNQPQHF
CDR3 DNA: TGCGCCAGCAGCCAAGAAACCACTACCTATAGCAATCAGCCCCAGCATTTT
V gene: TRBV4-1
D gene: -
J gene: TRBJ1-5
clone size: -

CDR3 protein: CASSLGRGYEQYF
CDR3 DNA: TGTGCCAGCAGCTTAGGCAGGGGTTACGAGCAGTACTTC
V gene: TRBV13
D gene: -
J gene: TRBJ2-7
clone size: -

CDR3 protein: CASSLDAPNTGELFF
CDR3 DNA: TGTGCCAGCAGCTTAGACGCGCCCAACACCGGGGAGCTGTTTTTT
V gene: TRBV7-9
D gene: -
J gene: TRBJ2-2
clone size: -

CDR3 protein: CASSGPDTVMAYEQYF
CDR3 DNA: TGTGCCAGCAGTGGCCCGGACACCGTAATGGCCTACGAGCAGTACTTC
V gene: TRBV6-4
D gene: -
J gene: TRBJ2-7
clone size: -

CDR3 protein: CASSQETGGDNEQFF
CDR3 DNA: TGCGCCAGCAGCCAAGAGACGGGGGGGGACAATGAGCAGTTCTTC
V gene: TRBV4-1
D gene: TRBD2
J gene: TRBJ2-1
clone size: -

CDR3 protein: CASSELGGNTQYF
CDR3 DNA: TGTGCCAGCAGTGAACTCGGGGGGAATACGCAGTATTTT
V gene: TRBV2
D gene: TRBD2
J gene: TRBJ2-3
clone size: -

CDR3 protein: CASSSDRGRIEKLFF
CDR3 DNA: TGTGCCAGCAGCTCGGACAGGGGGAGAATTGAAAAACTGTTTTTT
V gene: TRBV11-2
D gene: TRBD1
J gene: TRBJ1-4
clone size: -

CDR3 protein: CASSAGQTAYEQYF
CDR3 DNA: TGTGCCAGCAGTGCGGGACAGACCGCCTACGAGCAGTACTTC
V gene: TRBV6-1
D gene: TRBD1
J gene: TRBJ2-7
clone size: -

CDR3 protein: CASSQVRQGGYEQYF
CDR3 DNA: TGTGCCAGCAGCCAAGTAAGACAGGGCGGCTACGAGCAGTACTTC
V gene: TRBV4-1
D gene: TRBD1
J gene: TRBJ2-7
clone size: -

CDR3 protein: CASSRIPQGQGFNQPQHF
CDR3 DNA: TGTGCCAGTAGTCGAATCCCACAGGGGCAGGGCTTCAATCAGCCCCAGCATTTT
V gene: TRBV19
D gene: TRBD1
J gene: TRBJ1-5
clone size: few

CDR3 protein: CASSEQGFTEAFF
CDR3 DNA: TGTGCTAGCAGTGAACAGGGATTCACTGAAGCTTTCTTT
V gene: TRBV7-7
D gene: -
J gene: TRBJ1-1
clone size: -

CDR3 protein: CASSLAGADTQYF
CDR3 DNA: TGTGCCAGCAGCTTGGCGGGAGCAGATACGCAGTATTTT
V gene: TRBV5-4
D gene: -
J gene: TRBJ2-3
clone size: -